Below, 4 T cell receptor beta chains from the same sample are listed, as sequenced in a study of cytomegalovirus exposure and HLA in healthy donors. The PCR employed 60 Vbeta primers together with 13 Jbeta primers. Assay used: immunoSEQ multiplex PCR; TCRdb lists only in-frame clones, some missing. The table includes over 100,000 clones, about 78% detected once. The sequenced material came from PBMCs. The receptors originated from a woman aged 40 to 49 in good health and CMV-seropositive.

CDR3 nucleotide sequence: TGTGCCAGCAGCTTCCCCTTCGGGGGACCGGGAGGAGAGACCCAGTACTTC. It yields the protein CASSFPFGGPGGETQYF. The chain recombines TRBV11-2 with TRBJ2-5, with 7 bases lining up with TRBD2. The CDR3 runs to 17 residues. Germline CDR1 is SGHAT and CDR2 is FQNNGV. Germline trimming cut 3 bases from V and 4 bases from J; bases unmatched to any gene: 14.

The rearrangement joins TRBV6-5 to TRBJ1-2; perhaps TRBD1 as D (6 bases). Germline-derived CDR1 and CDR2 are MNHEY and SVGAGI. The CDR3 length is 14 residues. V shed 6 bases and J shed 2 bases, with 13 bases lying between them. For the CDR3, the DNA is TGTGCCAGCAGCAGACAGGACCCAAACTATGGCTACACCTTC. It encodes CASSRQDPNYGYTF.

The CDR3 spells CASTDRRVGGNTIYF. CDR3 sequence (DNA): TGTGCCAGCACCGATAGGAGGGTGGGAGGAAACACCATATATTTT. The rearrangement links TRBV7-8 to TRBJ1-3; D is ambiguous. Germline V lookup: CDR1 SGHVS, CDR2 FQNEAQ. The CDR3 runs to 15 residues. The V gene lost 7 bases and the J gene lost 4 bases, with 17 bases spanning the gap.

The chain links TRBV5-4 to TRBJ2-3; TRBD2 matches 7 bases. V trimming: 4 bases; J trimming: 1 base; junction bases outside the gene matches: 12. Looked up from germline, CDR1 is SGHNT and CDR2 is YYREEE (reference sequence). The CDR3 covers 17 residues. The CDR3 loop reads CASSPTLAEVGTDTQYF. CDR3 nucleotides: TGTGCCAGCAGCCCAACGCTAGCGGAAGTGGGCACAGATACGCAGTATTTT.